This T cell receptor (beta chain) came from a study of blood T cell repertoires in COVID-19. The repertoire was sequenced with immunoSEQ multiplex PCR; TCRdb's copy has only in-frame clones and lacks some. Counted here are some 130,000 clones, around 90% occurring once; the ten biggest clones make up 3% to 4%. CDR1 is SGHDT and CDR2 is YYEEEE in the germline V gene. The CDR3 length is 16 residues. Unmatched junction bases numbered 6, after V lost 4 bases and J lost 1 base. The sequencing sample was made of peripheral blood. The V gene is TRBV5-6, the J gene TRBJ1-5; 9 nucleotides agree with TRBD1. The clonotype comes from a man over 45 with active COVID-19. The CDR3 loop is CASSLQGALSNQPQHF. In nucleotides, the CDR3 is TGTGCCAGCAGCCTACAGGGGGCATTGAGCAATCAGCCCCAGCATTTT.